This TCR beta chain was identified during a study of shared clonotypes between healthy human individuals. Findings and limits, study-wide: A reduction in generation probabilities was seen for non-shared clonotypes relative to those shared by all four donors.

The assay was immunoSEQ multiplex PCR, and TCRdb's table has in-frame clones only and misses some. The data show just over 2,000,000 clones, around 95% seen once. CDR3 length: 16 residues. Germline V CDR1 and CDR2: KGHSH, LQKENI. V lost 0 bases, J lost 5 bases, and 7 bases stayed unmatched. A remark on this clone: Its antigen is undetermined.

The sequenced material came from naive CD4+ T cells sorted from blood. The subset is: CD45RA+ positively selected. The receptor was derived from a man between 18 and 35 years old in good health. The chain combines TRBV18 with TRBJ2-1; TRBD1 matches at 7 bases. CDR3 nucleotide sequence: TGTGCCAGCTCACCACCGTTAGGGGGCTTCAACAATGAGCAGTTCTTC. Translation gives CASSPPLGGFNNEQFF. The variable domain in full, completed from reference TRBV18 and TRBJ2-1, reads NAGVMQNPRHLVRRRGQEARLRCSPMKGHSHVYWYRQLPEEGLKFMVYLQKENIIDESGMPKERFSAEFPKEGPSILRIQQVVRGDSAAYFCASSPPLGGFNNEQFFGPGTRLTVL.